This TCR beta chain stems from a study of blood T cell repertoires in COVID-19. Profiling relied on immunoSEQ multiplex PCR, and the TCRdb table lists in-frame clones only, not all of them. The sample has about 74,000 clones, about 91% seen once; the top ten hold 1.9%. The junction had 2 bases not matched to a gene; V was cut back by 6 bases and J by 5 bases. Germline CDR1 reads SNHLY; CDR2 reads FYNNEI. The CDR3 runs 15 residues. Sequencing used peripheral blood. The gene calls are TRBV2 and TRBJ2-2; 14 bases align to TRBD2. The TCR was taken from an elderly woman with active or convalescent COVID-19. The CDR3 nucleotides are TGTGCCAGCAGGGGGACTAGCGGGAGAACCGGGGAGCTGTTTTTT. This encodes CASRGTSGRTGELFF.